This is a list of T cell receptor beta chains from one sample in a study of human T cells and chemical hapten exposure. One entry per CDR3 protein, called by TCRdb with MiXCR from the RACE reads. The table has 300,000 to 450,000 distinct CDR3 sequences, around 5.5% seen once. The material sequenced was whole blood, taken in connection with sensitization to the hapten diphenylcyclopropenone (DPC). All receptors derive from a woman in her late teens or twenties with alopecia areata. Some clones in this sample may be carry-over from other donors' samples. Both conserved end residues are part of each CDR3. D genes are given only for firm matches. Clone size is stated in some rows and not others, as once, few, many or a class when expanded.

d_call	j_call	clone_size	v_call	cdr3_aa	cdr3_nt
.	TRBJ1-1	many	TRBV29-1	CSAKNRNTEAFF	TGCAGCGCCAAAAACAGGAACACTGAAGCTTTCTTT
TRBD1	TRBJ1-2	.	TRBV28	CASRGDSHYGYTF	TGTGCCAGCAGGGGGGACAGTCACTATGGCTACACCTTC
.	TRBJ1-1	.	TRBV5-6	CASSQGLVTFF	TGTGCCAGCAGCCAGGGGTTGGTGACTTTCTTT
.	TRBJ1-4	few	TRBV29-1	CSGLRDEDEKLFF	TGCAGCGGACTCCGGGACGAGGATGAAAAACTGTTTTTT
.	TRBJ1-5	many	TRBV24-1	CATSETGEGNQPQHF	TGTGCCACCAGTGAGACAGGAGAAGGCAATCAGCCCCAGCATTTT
TRBD1	TRBJ1-1	few	TRBV20-1	CSARQGMAEAFF	TGCAGTGCAAGACAGGGAATGGCTGAAGCTTTCTTT
TRBD1	TRBJ2-1	.	TRBV11-3	CASSSQDRELFF	TGTGCCAGCAGCTCCCAAGACAGGGAATTGTTCTTC
.	TRBJ1-1	many	TRBV20-1	CSARDQGSQNTEAFF	TGCAGTGCTAGAGATCAGGGCAGTCAGAACACTGAAGCTTTCTTT
TRBD2	TRBJ2-7	many	TRBV6-5	CASRPLAGGRSYEQYF	TGTGCCAGCAGGCCACTAGCGGGGGGCCGCTCCTACGAGCAGTACTTC
.	TRBJ1-5	few	TRBV24-1	CAPLRPRSNQPQHF	TGTGCCCCCCTGAGACCCCGAAGCAATCAGCCCCAGCATTTT
.	TRBJ1-5	many	TRBV27	CASSLYGGAMRNQPQHF	TGTGCCAGCAGTTTATATGGAGGAGCCATGCGCAATCAGCCCCAGCATTTT
TRBD1	TRBJ2-7	few	TRBV28	CASRATFRDRVHEQYF	TGTGCCAGCAGAGCGACTTTCCGGGACAGGGTCCACGAGCAGTACTTC
.	TRBJ1-6	many	TRBV6-5	CASGQGSSYNSPLHF	TGTGCCAGCGGGCAGGGGAGCTCCTATAATTCACCCCTCCACTTT
.	TRBJ2-3	few	TRBV12-3/TRBV12-4	CASSLGVVRQYF	TGTGCCAGCAGTTTAGGCGTAGTAAGGCAGTATTTT
.	TRBJ1-4	many	TRBV5-1	CASSLTPEGPGEKLFF	TGCGCCAGCAGCTTGACACCGGAGGGTCCGGGGGAAAAACTGTTTTTT
.	TRBJ1-5	many	TRBV21-1	CASSTQPGQGDLHSNQPQHF	TGTGCCAGCAGCACCCAACCGGGACAGGGGGATCTTCATAGCAATCAGCCCCAGCATTTT
.	TRBJ1-3	many	TRBV20-1	CSASVQGRNTIYF	TGCAGTGCTAGCGTGCAGGGTAGAAACACCATATATTTT
TRBD2	TRBJ2-5	few	TRBV4-2	CASSNQLAGEETQYF	TGTGCCAGCAGCAACCAGTTAGCGGGGGAGGAGACCCAGTACTTC
TRBD1	TRBJ2-7	many	TRBV20-1	CSAKTPMGQGSYEQYF	TGCAGTGCTAAAACACCTATGGGACAGGGGTCGTACGAGCAGTACTTC
.	TRBJ1-2	.	TRBV24-1	CATSKGDYDGYTF	TGTGCCACCAGTAAGGGGGATTACGATGGCTACACCTTC
TRBD1	TRBJ1-1	.	TRBV9	CASSVFRGGSNTEAFF	TGTGCCAGCAGCGTATTCCGAGGGGGCAGCAACACTGAAGCTTTCTTT
.	TRBJ2-2	.	TRBV7-9	CASSSPRSTGTNTGELFF	TGTGCCAGCAGCTCCCCCCGGTCGACAGGAACGAACACCGGGGAGCTGTTTTTT
.	TRBJ1-1	.	TRBV27	CASSLRARVTEAFF	TGTGCCAGCAGTTTAAGGGCCAGGGTGACTGAAGCTTTCTTT
.	TRBJ1-1	many	TRBV3-1	CASSPIRGGTEAFF	TGTGCCAGCAGCCCAATCCGGGGAGGTACTGAAGCTTTCTTT